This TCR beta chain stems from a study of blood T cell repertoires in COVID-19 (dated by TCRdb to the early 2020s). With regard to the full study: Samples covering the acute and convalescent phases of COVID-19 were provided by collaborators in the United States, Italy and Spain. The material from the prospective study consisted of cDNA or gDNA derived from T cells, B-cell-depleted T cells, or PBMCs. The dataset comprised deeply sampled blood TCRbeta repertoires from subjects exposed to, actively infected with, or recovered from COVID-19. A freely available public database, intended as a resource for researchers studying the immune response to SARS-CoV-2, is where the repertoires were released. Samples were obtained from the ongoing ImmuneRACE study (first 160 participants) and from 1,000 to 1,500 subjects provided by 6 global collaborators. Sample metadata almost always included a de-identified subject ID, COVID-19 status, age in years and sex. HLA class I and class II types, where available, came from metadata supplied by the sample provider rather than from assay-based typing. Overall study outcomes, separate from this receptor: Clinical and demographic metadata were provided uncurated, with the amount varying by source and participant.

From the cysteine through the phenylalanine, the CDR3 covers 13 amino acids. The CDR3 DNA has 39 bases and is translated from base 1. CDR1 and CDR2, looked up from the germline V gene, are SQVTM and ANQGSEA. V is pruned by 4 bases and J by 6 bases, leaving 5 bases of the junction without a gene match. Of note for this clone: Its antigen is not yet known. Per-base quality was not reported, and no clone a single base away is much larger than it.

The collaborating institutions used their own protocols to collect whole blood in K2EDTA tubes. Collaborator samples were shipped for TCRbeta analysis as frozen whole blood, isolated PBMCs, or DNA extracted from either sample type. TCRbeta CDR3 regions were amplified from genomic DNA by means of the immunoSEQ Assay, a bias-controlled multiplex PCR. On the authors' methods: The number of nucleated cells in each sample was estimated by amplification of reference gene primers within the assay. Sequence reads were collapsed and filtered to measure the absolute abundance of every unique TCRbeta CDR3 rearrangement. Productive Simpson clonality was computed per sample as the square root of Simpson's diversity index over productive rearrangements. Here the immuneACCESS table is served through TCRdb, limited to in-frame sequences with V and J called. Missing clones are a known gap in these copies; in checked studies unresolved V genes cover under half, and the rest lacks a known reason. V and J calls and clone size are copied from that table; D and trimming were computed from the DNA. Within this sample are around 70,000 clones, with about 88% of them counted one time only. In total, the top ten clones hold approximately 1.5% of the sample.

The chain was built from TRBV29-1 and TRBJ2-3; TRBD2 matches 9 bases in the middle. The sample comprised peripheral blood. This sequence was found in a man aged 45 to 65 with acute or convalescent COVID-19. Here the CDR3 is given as CSVVAGVLDTQYF. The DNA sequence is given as TGCAGCGTTGTAGCGGGAGTGTTGGATACGCAGTATTTT.